This TCR beta chain is from a study of shared clonotypes between healthy human individuals. General study points: It was only blood that was sampled, and tissue repertoires likely differ. Represented diversity (both genetic and exposure-history) was limited by the small number of donors.

Trimming cost V 4 bases and J 1 base; bases outside gene matches: 12. The CDR3 loop spans 18 amino acids. Germline V CDR1 and CDR2: SGHNT, YYREEE (reference sequence). This clone was seen a single time. Its antigen is currently unknown. The run depth of the assay was deep. The protocol was immunoSEQ multiplex PCR, while the TCRdb copy is restricted to in-frame clones and leaves out a portion. The table records roughly 2.2 million clones, 93% of them present only once. Investigators divided CD4+ cells into CD45RA+ naive and CD45RA-negative memory subsets. Source material: naive CD4+ T cells from PBMCs. Subset defined: CD45RA+ positively selected. The receptor was isolated from a man younger than 35 in good health. Some clones in this sample may be carry-over from other donors' samples. The V call is TRBV5-4, the J call TRBJ2-1; 9 bases match TRBD1. Here the CDR3 DNA reads TGTGCCAGCAGCCCTCAAACAACAGGGGGCAGGTCCTACAATGAGCAGTTCTTC. Protein: CASSPQTTGGRSYNEQFF.